Following are 14 T cell receptor beta chains from one sample sequenced in a study of blood T cell repertoires in COVID-19. Clones were read by immunoSEQ multiplex PCR, and TCRdb kept only the in-frame ones, dropping some. This sample has around 70,000 clones, with more than 75% found just once. Sequencing used peripheral blood. These receptors all stem from a human donor in a cohort sampled during active COVID-19.

The chain is built from TRBV27 and TRBJ2-3; D gene ambiguous. Germline loops: CDR1 MNHEY, CDR2 SMNVEV (reference sequence). V was cut by 6 bases and J by 1 base, with 14 bases left in between. This CDR3 is 15 amino acids long. CDR3 residues: CASRRGDPRTDTQYF. The CDR3 DNA is TGTGCCAGCAGGAGAGGAGATCCCCGCACAGATACGCAGTATTTT.

A note on this clone: The junction and the germline gene differ at one end; a read error may be behind it. The rearrangement joins TRBV7-8 to TRBJ2-5; 11 bases are a match to TRBD2. Germline V lookup: CDR1 SGHVS, CDR2 FQNEAQ. The CDR3 runs to 14 residues. The CDR3 DNA reads TGTGCCAGCAGCAATTCCGGGACTAGCGGTTCGGGGGACTTC. Protein product: CASSNSGTSGSGDF.

J is TRBJ1-1 and V is TRBV11-1; D remains unclear. The V gene lost 2 bases and the J gene lost 0 bases, with 4 bases spanning the gap. Germline V gives CDR1 SGHAT, CDR2 FQDESV (reference sequence). CDR3 length: 13 amino acids. The CDR3 protein is CASSLSVNTEAFF. CDR3 DNA: TGTGCCAGCAGCTTATCCGTGAACACTGAAGCTTTCTTT. The whole variable domain, filled in from reference TRBV11-1 and TRBJ1-1, reads EAEVAQSPRYKITEKSQAVAFWCDPISGHATLYWYRQILGQGPELLVQFQDESVVDDSQLPKDRFSAERLKGVDSTLKIQPAELGDSAMYLCASSLSVNTEAFFGQGTRLTVV.

This clone was observed a few times. The rearrangement uses TRBV7-8 and TRBJ2-6, with D unclear. This CDR3 has 17 amino acids. Deletions cut 1 base from V and 0 bases from J, with 10 bases between. The V gene's germline CDR1 is SGHVS and CDR2 FQNEAQ. CDR3 bases: TGTGCCAGCAGCTTAGTTTACGGGTACTCTGGGGCCAACGTCCTGACTTTC. Translating it yields CASSLVYGYSGANVLTF.

V is TRBV7-9 and J is TRBJ1-2, with a tentative D call TRBD1 (5 bases). Germline lookup yields CDR1 SEHNR and CDR2 FQNEAQ (reference sequence). The CDR3 contains 15 residues. The V end was cut by 5 bases, the J end by 7 bases, with 20 bases between. The CDR3: CASSDRGAEVVGYTF. CDR3 nucleotides: TGTGCCAGCAGCGACCGCGGGGCGGAGGTCGTTGGCTACACCTTC.

The chain uses TRBV6-5 and TRBJ1-2; D is perhaps TRBD1 (6 bases). Germline V gene lookup returns CDR1 MNHEY and CDR2 SVGAGI. Trimming removed 6 bases at V and 4 bases at J, with 15 bases between. This CDR3 is built from 14 residues. In DNA form, the CDR3 reads TGTGCCAGCAGGGAGCAGGGGTTCGGCTATGGCTACACCTTC. Translating gives CASREQGFGYGYTF.

V is TRBV11-2 and J is TRBJ2-7; possible D gene TRBD1, 6 bases. Looked up from germline, CDR1 is SGHAT and CDR2 is FQNNGV. Trimming left V 5 bases short and J 4 bases short, with 15 bases between. This CDR3 contains 14 residues. CDR3 bases: TGTGCCAGCAGCCAGAACACTAGGGGGTACGAGCAGTACTTC. Translation gives CASSQNTRGYEQYF.

V and J are TRBV10-3 and TRBJ1-1; tentatively, D is TRBD1 (6 bases). The CDR3 loop spans 13 amino acids. Germline CDR1 is ENHRY and CDR2 is SYGVKD. V shed 6 bases and J shed 5 bases, with 13 bases lying between them. The CDR3 loop is CAISTGSWTEAFF. The CDR3 DNA is TGTGCCATCAGCACAGGGAGTTGGACTGAAGCTTTCTTT.

V and J are TRBV3-1 (or the pseudogene TRBV3-2) and TRBJ1-1, with 8 bases aligning to TRBD1. V gave up 6 bases and J gave up 4 bases; unmatched junction bases: 7. This CDR3 has 14 residues. Germline V lookup: CDR1 LGHDT, CDR2 YNNKEL (reference sequence). For the CDR3, the DNA is TGTGCCAGCAGTCAACAACAGGGGGTCACTGAAGCTTTCTTT. This codes for CASSQQQGVTEAFF.

The chain is built from TRBV5-8 and TRBJ2-7; tentative D call: TRBD2 (5 bases). V was shortened by 4 bases and J by 3 bases, with 14 bases between the two germline ends. CDR1 is SGHTS and CDR2 is YDEGEE in the germline V gene. This CDR3 spans 14 amino acids. CDR3 sequence: CASSVGSEGYEQYF. The CDR3 nucleotides are TGTGCCAGCAGCGTCGGCTCCGAGGGCTACGAGCAGTACTTC.

The chain is built from TRBV20-1 and TRBJ2-5, with 9 bases lining up with TRBD2. The CDR3 contains 14 residues. The ends lost 3 bases at V and 3 bases at J; junction bases unmatched: 5. Germline CDR1 is DFQATT and CDR2 is SNEGSKA (reference sequence). In DNA form, the CDR3 reads TGCAGTGCTAGTGACGCGGGAGGGGAAGAGACCCAGTACTTC. This codes for CSASDAGGEETQYF.

This clone occurred a few times. The chain links TRBV19 to TRBJ1-1; unclear D gene. This CDR3 is built from 13 residues. V was shortened by 6 bases and J by 4 bases, with 12 bases between the two germline ends. Germline lookup yields CDR1 LNHDA and CDR2 SQIVND (reference sequence). CDR3 bases: TGTGCCAGTAGAAATCCAGCGAGCACTGAAGCTTTCTTT. It yields the protein CASRNPASTEAFF.

The chain joins TRBV24-1 to TRBJ2-7; perhaps TRBD2 as D (5 bases). V lost 4 bases and J lost 3, with 27 bases in between. The CDR3 consists of 19 residues. CDR1 and CDR2 from the germline V gene are KGHDR and SFDVKD. The CDR3 loop is CATSDADRDPAPIYYEQYF. In DNA form, the CDR3 reads TGTGCCACCAGTGACGCGGACCGGGATCCTGCACCCATCTACTACGAGCAGTACTTC.

The genes are TRBV10-3 and TRBJ2-7, with 9 bases matching TRBD1. Germline V lookup: CDR1 ENHRY, CDR2 SYGVKD. V lost 3 bases, J lost 4 bases, and 10 bases stayed unmatched. The CDR3 totals 16 residues. The DNA of the CDR3 is TGTGCCATCAGTGACCCCGACAGGGGGAGACTTTACGAGCAGTACTTC. It is translated as CAISDPDRGRLYEQYF.